These T cell receptor beta chains were read from a single sample in a study of beta chain features in type 1 diabetes. The method was immunoSEQ multiplex PCR; TCRdb's version includes in-frame clones alone and lacks a portion of them. The table records roughly 230,000 clones, 9% to 10% of them present only once. What was sequenced was naive CD4+ T cells from blood. The receptors originated from a young woman in good health. Each CDR3 is given with its conserved first and last residue. A D gene is named only where the DNA matches it firmly. Size is stated for part of the rows, as once, few or many counts, or as a class when the clone is expanded.

d_call | j_call | clone_size | v_call | cdr3_nt | cdr3_aa
TRBD2 | TRBJ2-7 | few | TRBV30 | TGTGCCTGGAGTGTATACGGGAGGGCGTACGAGCAGTACTTC | CAWSVYGRAYEQYF
TRBD1 | TRBJ1-1 | - | TRBV30 | TGTGCCTGGAGTGCAACGACAGGGAGAGGAGCTGAAGCTTTCTTT | CAWSATTGRGAEAFF
- | TRBJ2-1 | - | TRBV5-1 | TGCGCCAGCAAACCCCGGGACATCTGGGATGAGCAGTTCTTC | CASKPRDIWDEQFF
- | TRBJ2-1 | - | TRBV5-1 | TGCGCCAGCAGCTTGGAACAGGGAGTAGGCAATGAGCAGTTCTTC | CASSLEQGVGNEQFF
TRBD2 | TRBJ2-5 | - | TRBV7-9 | TGTGCCATCCCGATTACTAGCGGGGGAAAAGAGACCCAGTACTTC | CAIPITSGGKETQYF
TRBD1 | TRBJ1-1 | few | TRBV14 | TGTGCCAGCAGCCCAGGGACAGGGGCCCTAATGTTCTCTGAAGCTTTCTTT | CASSPGTGALMFSEAFF
- | TRBJ1-2 | - | TRBV7-3 | TGTGCCAGCAGCCAGGGCGGCAACTATGGCTACACCTTC | CASSQGGNYGYTF
TRBD1 | TRBJ1-2 | - | TRBV25-1 | TGTGCCAGCAGTGGGGACAGGGGAAGCTACACCTTC | CASSGDRGSYTF
TRBD1 | TRBJ2-5 | few | TRBV5-4 | TGTGCCAGCAGATTCCGGGACAGGGGGCTGGAGACCCAGTACTTC | CASRFRDRGLETQYF
- | TRBJ2-7 | many | TRBV15 | TGTGCCACCAGCAGAGATCTGGCAGGTTCCTACGAGCAGTACTTC | CATSRDLAGSYEQYF
TRBD1 | TRBJ2-5 | - | TRBV6-4 | TGTGCCAGCAGAATAGCCGGGACAGGGGGCGTCGAGACCCAGTACTTC | CASRIAGTGGVETQYF
- | TRBJ1-2 | - | TRBV19 | TGTGCCAGTAGTATCAGGTCCAGGATCAACTATGGCTACACCTTC | CASSIRSRINYGYTF
TRBD1 | TRBJ1-1 | - | TRBV4-1 | TGCGCCAGCAGCCCCCGGGACAGGACGACTGAAGCTTTCTTT | CASSPRDRTTEAFF
- | TRBJ1-1 | - | TRBV2 | TGTGCCAGCAGTGAAAGGGGTTTATCAACTGAAGCTTTCTTT | CASSERGLSTEAFF
TRBD2 | TRBJ2-6 | - | TRBV4-2 | TGTGCCAGCAGTCGGGCGGGCGGGCTAGCGGGGGCAACAGGGGCCAACGTCCTGACTTTC | CASSRAGGLAGATGANVLTF
- | TRBJ2-6 | few | TRBV5-1 | TGCGCCAGCAGCTTGGACCGAGTCTCTGGGGCCAACGTCCTGACTTTC | CASSLDRVSGANVLTF
TRBD1 | TRBJ1-1 | - | TRBV7-3 | TGTGCCAGCAGCCTCACAGGGGACAACACTGAAGCTTTCTTT | CASSLTGDNTEAFF
- | TRBJ2-3 | - | TRBV10-3 | TGTGCCATCAGTGATAGCCTAAGCACAGATACGCAGTATTTT | CAISDSLSTDTQYF
- | TRBJ2-1 | few | TRBV19 | TGTGCCAGTAGTATATCTCACAGATCCTACAATGAGCAGTTCTTC | CASSISHRSYNEQFF
- | TRBJ2-1 | - | TRBV7-2 | TGTGCCAGCAGCTTAGTGCGGGGGCCCCCTCACAATGAGCAGTTCTTC | CASSLVRGPPHNEQFF
TRBD1 | TRBJ1-2 | few | TRBV18 | TGTGCCAGCTCACAGGACAGGGGAGATAACTATGGCTACACCTTC | CASSQDRGDNYGYTF
- | TRBJ2-7 | few | TRBV7-6 | TGTGCCAGCAGCTTCGACAACTACGAGCAGTACTTC | CASSFDNYEQYF
- | TRBJ2-7 | many | TRBV7-9 | TGTGCCAGCAGCCGCACTTCGGCAGGCTACGAGCAGTACTTC | CASSRTSAGYEQYF
- | TRBJ2-1 | few | TRBV7-3 | TGTGCCAGCAGCCCATATCGGGGGGCCAACTATGAGCAGTTCTTC | CASSPYRGANYEQFF
- | TRBJ1-1 | - | TRBV6-1 | TGTGCCAGCAGTGAATTCGGGTCCACTGAAGCTTTCTTT | CASSEFGSTEAFF
TRBD2 | TRBJ2-7 | - | TRBV5-1 | TGCGCCAGCAGCTGGAACCCCGGGACTAGCGCGAGCGAGCAGTACTTC | CASSWNPGTSASEQYF
TRBD1 | TRBJ1-5 | few | TRBV19 | TGTGCCAGTTCACCCGAGTCATGGAGACAGGGGCCGAGTTGGTATCAGCCCCAGCATTTT | CASSPESWRQGPSWYQPQHF
TRBD1 | TRBJ1-2 | - | TRBV29-1 | TGCAGCGTTCCGGACAGGGAAACCTTTCCTGGCTACACCTTC | CSVPDRETFPGYTF
- | TRBJ2-7 | many | TRBV7-2 | TGTGCCAGCAGCCAGGGACTCACCTACGAGCAGTACTTC | CASSQGLTYEQYF
TRBD2 | TRBJ2-5 | - | TRBV30 | TGTGCCTGGAGTCCGGGGGGGGAGACCCAGTACTTC | CAWSPGGETQYF
TRBD1 | TRBJ1-2 | few | TRBV5-1 | TGCGCCAGCAGCTTCCGGACAGGGGACTATGGCTACACCTTC | CASSFRTGDYGYTF
- | TRBJ2-7 | - | TRBV6-5 | TGTGCCACCGGGATTTACGAGCAGTACTTC | CATGIYEQYF
TRBD1 | TRBJ1-1 | - | TRBV29-1 | TGCAGCGTTGACAAACCAGGGGGCGGTCCTGAAGCTTTCTTT | CSVDKPGGGPEAFF
- | TRBJ1-1 | - | TRBV5-1 | TGCGCCAGCAGCAAGGGACTCAACACTGAAGCTTTCTTT | CASSKGLNTEAFF
TRBD1 | TRBJ1-1 | - | TRBV30 | TGTGCCTGGAACAGGGGGAATACGAACACTGAAGCTTTCTTT | CAWNRGNTNTEAFF
TRBD2 | TRBJ2-1 | few | TRBV14 | TGTGCCAGCAGCCAGCGCGCGGGGGGCCCCTACAATGAGCAGTTCTTC | CASSQRAGGPYNEQFF
- | TRBJ1-4 | - | TRBV30 | TGTGCCTGGACCCCTACCCCGGATGAAAAACTGTTTTTT | CAWTPTPDEKLFF
TRBD1 | TRBJ1-2 | - | TRBV9 | TGTGCCAGCAGCTTTAGTGGTGACAGGGAAGTCCGTAACTATGGCTACACCTTC | CASSFSGDREVRNYGYTF
- | TRBJ2-7 | few | TRBV6-6 | TGTGCCAGCAGCAGCGACGGCAGCTCCTACGAGCAGTACTTC | CASSSDGSSYEQYF
TRBD2 | TRBJ2-1 | - | TRBV11-2 | TGTGCCAGCAGCCCACGGACTAGCGGGAGGTTCCACAATGAGCAGTTCTTC | CASSPRTSGRFHNEQFF
- | TRBJ2-3 | - | TRBV30 | TGTGCCTGGAGTGTCTTAGTCGGGTATACGCAGTATTTT | CAWSVLVGYTQYF
- | TRBJ1-1 | few | TRBV5-1 | TGCGCCAGCAGCTTAGGGGCGGGGGGCCTGAACACTGAAGCTTTCTTT | CASSLGAGGLNTEAFF
TRBD2 | TRBJ2-2 | few | TRBV5-1 | TGCGCCAGCAGCTTGGTAATGCTCCGACCCAGACTAGCGGAAAACACCGGGGAGCTGTTTTTT | CASSLVMLRPRLAENTGELFF
TRBD2 | TRBJ2-7 | few | TRBV29-1 | TGCAGCGTTGTTAATAGCGGGCCATACTACGAGCAGTACTTC | CSVVNSGPYYEQYF